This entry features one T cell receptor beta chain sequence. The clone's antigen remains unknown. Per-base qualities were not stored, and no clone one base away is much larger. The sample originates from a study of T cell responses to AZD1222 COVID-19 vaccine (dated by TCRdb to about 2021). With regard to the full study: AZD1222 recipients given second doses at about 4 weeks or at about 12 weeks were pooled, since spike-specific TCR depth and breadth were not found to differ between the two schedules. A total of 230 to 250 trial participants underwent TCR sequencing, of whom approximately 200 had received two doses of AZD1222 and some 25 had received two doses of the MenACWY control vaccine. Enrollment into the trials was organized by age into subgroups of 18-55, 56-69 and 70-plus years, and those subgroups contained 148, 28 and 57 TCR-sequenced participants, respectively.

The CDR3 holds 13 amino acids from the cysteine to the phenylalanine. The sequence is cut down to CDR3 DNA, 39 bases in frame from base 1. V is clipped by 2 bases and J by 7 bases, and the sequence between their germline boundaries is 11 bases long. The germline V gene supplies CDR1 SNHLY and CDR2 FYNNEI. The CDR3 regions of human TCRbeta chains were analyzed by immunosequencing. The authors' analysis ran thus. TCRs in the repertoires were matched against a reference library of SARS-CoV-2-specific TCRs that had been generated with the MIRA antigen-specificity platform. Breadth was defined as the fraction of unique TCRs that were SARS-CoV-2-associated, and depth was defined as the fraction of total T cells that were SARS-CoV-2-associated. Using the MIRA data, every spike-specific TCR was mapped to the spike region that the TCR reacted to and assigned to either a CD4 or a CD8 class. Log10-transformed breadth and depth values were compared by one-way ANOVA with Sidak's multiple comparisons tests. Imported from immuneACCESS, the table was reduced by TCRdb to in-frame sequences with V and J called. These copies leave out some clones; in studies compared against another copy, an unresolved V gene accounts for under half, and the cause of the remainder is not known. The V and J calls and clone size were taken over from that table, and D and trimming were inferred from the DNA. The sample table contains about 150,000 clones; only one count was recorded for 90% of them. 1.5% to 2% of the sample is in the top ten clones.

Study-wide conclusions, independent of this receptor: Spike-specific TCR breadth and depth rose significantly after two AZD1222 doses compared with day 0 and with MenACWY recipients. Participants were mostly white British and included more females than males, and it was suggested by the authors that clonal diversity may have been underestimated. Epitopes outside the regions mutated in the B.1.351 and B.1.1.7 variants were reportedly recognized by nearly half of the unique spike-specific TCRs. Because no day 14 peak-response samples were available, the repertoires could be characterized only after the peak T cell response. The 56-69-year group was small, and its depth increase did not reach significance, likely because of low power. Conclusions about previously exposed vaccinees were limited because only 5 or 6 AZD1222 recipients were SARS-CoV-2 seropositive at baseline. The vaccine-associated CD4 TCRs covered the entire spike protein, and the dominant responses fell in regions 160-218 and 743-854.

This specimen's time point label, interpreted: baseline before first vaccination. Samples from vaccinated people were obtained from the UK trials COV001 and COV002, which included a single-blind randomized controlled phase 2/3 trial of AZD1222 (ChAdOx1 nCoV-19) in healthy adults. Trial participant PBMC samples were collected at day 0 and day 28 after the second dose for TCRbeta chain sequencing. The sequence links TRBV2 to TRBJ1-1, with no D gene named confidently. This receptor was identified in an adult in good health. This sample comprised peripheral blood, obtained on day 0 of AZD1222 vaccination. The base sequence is TGTGCCAGCAGTGAAAGCGGAGCACGTGAAGCTTTCTTT. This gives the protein CASSESGAREAFF.